This TCR beta chain stems from a study of blood T cells in healthy people across ages. With respect to this clonotype: Its specificity is unknown.

The CDR3 is 14 amino acids. Germline CDR1 SGHRS, CDR2 YFSETQ. J gave up 3 bases and V 4 bases, and 4 bases lay outside the gene matches. Findings and limits, study-wide: Strong correlation existed between TCR beta diversity and naive T cell percentage. It was the long-lived donors that had more naive CD4+ cells and higher diversity than aged donors.

It was with a sample-barcoded 5' primer and a J-beta primer mix that a second PCR of roughly 7 to 12 cycles was run. Using its own MiXCR run on the 5' RACE reads, TCRdb lists one record per CDR3 protein. Among fewer than 900,000 distinct CDR3 sequences listed, more than 40% were seen once. Sequences were obtained from blood. The origin of this receptor is a woman aged 55-75 years in good health. The rearrangement links TRBV5-1 to TRBJ2-7; 10 positions match TRBD1. CDR3 sequence: CASSPGQGNYEQYF. The DNA for the CDR3 is TGCGCCAGCAGCCCGGGACAGGGGAACTACGAGCAGTACTTC. Based on the CDR3 plus reference TRBV5-1 and TRBJ2-7, the full variable domain is KAGVTQTPRYLIKTRGQQVTLSCSPISGHRSVSWYQQTPGQGLQFLFEYFSETQRNKGNFPGRFSGRQFSNSRSEMNVSTLELGDSALYLCASSPGQGNYEQYFGPGTRLTVT.